This TCR beta chain was captured in a study of T cell responses to AZD1222 COVID-19 vaccine. Broader study findings: None of the repertoires were sampled until the peak T cell response had passed. Of the AZD1222 recipients, only five to seven were seropositive at baseline. Nearly half of unique spike-specific TCRs reportedly avoided B.1.351 and B.1.1.7 mutated regions.

As to this clone: Its specificity is unknown.

Germline CDR1 is KGHDR and CDR2 is SFDVKD. V lost 4 bases and J lost 2, with 11 bases in between. The CDR3 has 14 residues. Repertoires were generated with immunoSEQ multiplex PCR, while TCRdb's copy carries only in-frame clones and drops some. The sample yields around 180,000 clones, around nine tenths seen once. This clonotype originated in an adult in good health. The material was peripheral blood, obtained on day 0 of AZD1222 vaccination. V is TRBV24-1 and J is TRBJ2-7; the D gene is possibly TRBD2 (6 bases). CDR3 nucleotides: TGTGCCACCAGTGAGGGGGGATGGCCCTACGAGCAGTACTTC. Its translation: CATSEGGWPYEQYF.